The present entry profiles one T cell receptor (beta chain) with its context. What it recognizes is unknown. These data originate in a study of spatial heterogeneity in lung cancer. Study results and caveats: Expanded alpha and beta TCR counts within tumors tracked tumor mutation counts.

Time point given: sample taken at primary tumor resection. Using its own MiXCR run on the 5' RACE reads, TCRdb lists one record per CDR3 protein. The sample lists 7,000 or so distinct CDR3 sequences, 9.5% to 12% occurring once. The sample consisted of lung tumor tissue, taken at surgery. The receptor's source is a female donor with early-stage non-small cell lung cancer.

CDR3 sequence (DNA): TGTGCCAGCAGAGTGGCAGACTCCTACGAGCAGTACTTC. Translation: CASRVADSYEQYF. This chain joins TRBV2 and TRBJ2-7; no clear D. The CDR3 length is 13 residues. Germline V gene data show CDR1 as SNHLY and CDR2 as FYNNEI. Trimming pared 6 bases from V and 0 bases from J, leaving 9 bases between. Filled out from reference TRBV2 and TRBJ2-7, the complete variable domain reads EPEVTQTPSHQVTQMGQEVILRCVPISNHLYFYWYRQILGQKVEFLVSFYNNEISEKSEIFDDQFSVERPDGSNFTLKIRSTKLEDSAMYFCASRVADSYEQYFGPGTRLTVT.